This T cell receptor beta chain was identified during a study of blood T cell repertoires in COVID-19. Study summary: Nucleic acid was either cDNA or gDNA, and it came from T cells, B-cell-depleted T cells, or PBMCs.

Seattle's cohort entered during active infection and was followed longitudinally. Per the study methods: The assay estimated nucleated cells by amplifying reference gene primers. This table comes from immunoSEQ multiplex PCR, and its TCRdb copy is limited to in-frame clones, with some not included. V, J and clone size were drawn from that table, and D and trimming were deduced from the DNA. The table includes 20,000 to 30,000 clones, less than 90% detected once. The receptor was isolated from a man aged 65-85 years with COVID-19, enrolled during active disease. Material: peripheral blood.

DNA of the CDR3: TGTGCCACCAGCCCCCGGGCGGGGGCGTTCTCCTATAATTCACCCCTCCACTTT. Its translation is CATSPRAGAFSYNSPLHF. This rearrangement joins TRBV15 to TRBJ1-6; possibly TRBD1 for D (6 bases). Germline V gene data show CDR1 as LNHNV and CDR2 as YYDKDF (reference sequence). Trimming pared 5 bases from V and 0 bases from J, leaving 17 bases between. This CDR3 is 18 amino acids long.